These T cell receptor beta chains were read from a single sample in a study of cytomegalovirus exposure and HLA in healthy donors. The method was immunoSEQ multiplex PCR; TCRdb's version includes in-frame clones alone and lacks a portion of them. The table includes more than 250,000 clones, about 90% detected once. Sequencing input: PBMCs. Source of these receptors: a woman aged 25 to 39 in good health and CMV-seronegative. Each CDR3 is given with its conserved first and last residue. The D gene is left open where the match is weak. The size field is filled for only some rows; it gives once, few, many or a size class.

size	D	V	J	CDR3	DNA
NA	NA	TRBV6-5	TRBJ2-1	CASSPGSSYNEQFF	TGTGCCAGCAGTCCGGGGAGCTCCTACAATGAGCAGTTCTTC
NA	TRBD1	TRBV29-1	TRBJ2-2	CSAGQGTGELFF	TGCAGCGCCGGACAGGGGACCGGGGAGCTGTTTTTT
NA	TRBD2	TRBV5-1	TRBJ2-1	CASSWSLAGVYNEQFF	TGCGCCAGCAGCTGGTCCCTAGCGGGAGTTTACAATGAGCAGTTCTTC
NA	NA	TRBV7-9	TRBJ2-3	CASSYERLANRHTDTQYF	TGTGCCAGCAGCTATGAACGTCTAGCGAACCGTCACACAGATACGCAGTATTTT
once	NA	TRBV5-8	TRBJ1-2	CASSLGESGYGYTF	TGTGCCAGCAGCTTGGGGGAGAGTGGCTATGGCTACACCTTC
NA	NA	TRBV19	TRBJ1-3	CASSPAGVSGNTIYF	TGTGCCAGTAGCCCGGCGGGGGTCTCTGGAAACACCATATATTTT
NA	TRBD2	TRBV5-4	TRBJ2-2	CASSREAGVFVLPGELFF	TGTGCCAGCAGCCGTGAAGCGGGAGTTTTCGTCCTACCCGGGGAGCTGTTTTTT
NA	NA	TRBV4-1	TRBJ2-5	CASSQVFLQTQYF	TGCGCCAGCAGCCAAGTATTCTTACAGACCCAGTACTTC
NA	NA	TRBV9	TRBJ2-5	CASSVDEFETQYF	TGTGCCAGCAGCGTAGACGAATTCGAGACCCAGTACTTC
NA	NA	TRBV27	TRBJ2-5	CASSLAGTYNVETQYF	TGTGCCAGCAGTTTAGCGGGAACTTACAATGTGGAGACCCAGTACTTC
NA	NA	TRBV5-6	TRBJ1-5	CASSLRQGGSNQPQHF	TGTGCCAGCAGCTTGAGGCAGGGTGGGAGCAATCAGCCCCAGCATTTT
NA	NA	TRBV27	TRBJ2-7	CASSFQGSSYEQYF	TGTGCCAGCAGTTTCCAGGGAAGTAGCTACGAGCAGTACTTC
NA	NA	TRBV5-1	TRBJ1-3	CASSDGGDFSSGNTIYF	TGCGCCAGCAGCGACGGGGGGGACTTCAGCTCTGGAAACACCATATATTTT
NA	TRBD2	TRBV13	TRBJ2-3	CASSLVRLAGGPDTQYF	TGTGCCAGCAGCTTAGTCAGACTAGCGGGAGGGCCAGATACGCAGTATTTT
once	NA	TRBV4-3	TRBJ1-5	CASSQVRGGNQPQHF	TGCGCCAGCAGCCAAGTGAGGGGAGGCAATCAGCCCCAGCATTTT
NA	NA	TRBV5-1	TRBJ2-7	CASSLGPVPDEQYF	TGCGCCAGCAGTCTGGGGCCAGTTCCGGACGAGCAGTACTTC
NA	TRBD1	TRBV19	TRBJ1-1	CASSIGRGSMNTEAFF	TGTGCCAGTAGTATCGGCAGGGGGTCTATGAACACTGAAGCTTTCTTT
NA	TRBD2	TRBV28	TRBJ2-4	CASSLLTSGKNIQYF	TGTGCCAGCAGTTTATTGACTAGCGGAAAAAACATTCAGTACTTC
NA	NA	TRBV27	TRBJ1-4	CASGPKGNEKLFF	TGTGCCAGCGGACCGAAGGGTAATGAAAAACTGTTTTTT
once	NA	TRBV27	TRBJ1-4	CASSLLQGKHEKLFF	TGTGCCAGCAGTTTGCTGCAGGGTAAACATGAAAAACTGTTTTTT
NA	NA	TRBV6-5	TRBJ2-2	CASSRPDTGELFF	TGTGCCAGCAGCCGCCCGGACACCGGGGAGCTGTTTTTT
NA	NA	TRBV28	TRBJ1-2	CASSLLNYGYTF	TGTGCCAGCAGTTTATTAAACTATGGCTACACCTTC
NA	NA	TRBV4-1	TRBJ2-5	CASSQGPEVSARETQYF	TGCGCCAGCAGCCAAGGGCCCGAAGTTAGCGCGAGGGAGACCCAGTACTTC
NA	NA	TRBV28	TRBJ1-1	CASSSYGQTITEAFF	TGTGCCAGCAGTTCTTACGGACAGACTATCACTGAAGCTTTCTTT
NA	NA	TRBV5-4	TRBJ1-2	CASSLWVSGTNGYTF	TGTGCCAGCAGCTTGTGGGTGTCCGGTACTAATGGCTACACCTTC
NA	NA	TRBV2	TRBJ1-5	CASSEWGVGQPQHF	TGTGCCAGCAGTGAATGGGGGGTAGGTCAGCCCCAGCATTTT
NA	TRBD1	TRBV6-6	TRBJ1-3	CASSQRDSSGNTIYF	TGTGCCAGCAGTCAACGGGACAGCTCTGGAAACACCATATATTTT
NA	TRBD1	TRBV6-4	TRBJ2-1	CASSDAGTGYNEQFF	TGTGCCAGCAGTGACGCGGGGACAGGTTACAATGAGCAGTTCTTC
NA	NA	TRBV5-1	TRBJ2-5	CASSLVRAAGETQYF	TGCGCCAGCAGCTTGGTGCGGGCGGCGGGCGAGACCCAGTACTTC
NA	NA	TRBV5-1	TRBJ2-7	CASSLDLQGGEQYF	TGCGCCAGCAGCTTGGACTTACAGGGAGGCGAGCAGTACTTC
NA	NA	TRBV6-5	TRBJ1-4	CASSYRGTNEKLFF	TGTGCCAGCAGTTACAGGGGAACTAATGAAAAACTGTTTTTT
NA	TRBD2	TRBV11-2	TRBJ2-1	CATAGDSHEQFF	TGTGCCACCGCGGGGGACTCCCATGAGCAGTTCTTC
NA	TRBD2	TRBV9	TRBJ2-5	CASSVGGSGAETQYF	TGTGCCAGCAGCGTAGGCGGTAGCGGGGCAGAGACCCAGTACTTC